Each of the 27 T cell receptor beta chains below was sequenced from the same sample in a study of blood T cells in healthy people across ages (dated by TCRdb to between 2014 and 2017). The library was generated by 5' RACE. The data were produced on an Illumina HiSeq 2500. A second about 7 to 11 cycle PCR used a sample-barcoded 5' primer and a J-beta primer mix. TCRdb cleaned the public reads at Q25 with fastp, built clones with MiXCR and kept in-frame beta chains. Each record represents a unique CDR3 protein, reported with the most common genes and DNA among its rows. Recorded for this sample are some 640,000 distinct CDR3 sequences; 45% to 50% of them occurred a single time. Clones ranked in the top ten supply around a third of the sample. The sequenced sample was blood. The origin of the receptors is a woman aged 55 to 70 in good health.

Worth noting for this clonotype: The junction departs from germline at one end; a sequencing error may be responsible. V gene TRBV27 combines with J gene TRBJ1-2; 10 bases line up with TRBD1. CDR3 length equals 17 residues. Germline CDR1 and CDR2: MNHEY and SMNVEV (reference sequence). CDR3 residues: CTSSLMGTGAPNYGYTF. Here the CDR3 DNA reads TGTACCAGCAGTTTAATGGGGACAGGGGCGCCTAACTATGGCTACACCTTC.

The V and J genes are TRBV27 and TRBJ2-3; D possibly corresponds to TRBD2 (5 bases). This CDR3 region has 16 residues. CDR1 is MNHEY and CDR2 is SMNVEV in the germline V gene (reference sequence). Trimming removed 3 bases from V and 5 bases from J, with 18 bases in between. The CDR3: CASSLAAPARGDTQYF. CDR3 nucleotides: TGTGCCAGCAGTTTGGCGGCCCCGGCCCGGGGAGATACGCAGTATTTT.

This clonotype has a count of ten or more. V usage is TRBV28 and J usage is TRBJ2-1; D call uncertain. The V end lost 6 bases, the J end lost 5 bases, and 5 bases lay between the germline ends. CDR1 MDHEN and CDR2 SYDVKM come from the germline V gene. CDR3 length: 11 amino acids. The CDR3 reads CASRDNNEQFF. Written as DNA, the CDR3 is TGTGCCAGCAGAGATAACAATGAGCAGTTCTTC.

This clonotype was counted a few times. For the CDR3, the DNA is TGTGCCAGCAGCAGTTTTTGGGCGGCACTAGCCAAAAACATTCAGTACTTC. Amino acid sequence: CASSSFWAALAKNIQYF. This rearrangement joins TRBV27 to TRBJ2-4; D unresolved. The germline V and J ends were trimmed by 6 bases and 0 bases, with 18 bases remaining between them. Looked up from germline, CDR1 is MNHEY and CDR2 is SMNVEV (reference sequence). This CDR3 comprises 17 residues.

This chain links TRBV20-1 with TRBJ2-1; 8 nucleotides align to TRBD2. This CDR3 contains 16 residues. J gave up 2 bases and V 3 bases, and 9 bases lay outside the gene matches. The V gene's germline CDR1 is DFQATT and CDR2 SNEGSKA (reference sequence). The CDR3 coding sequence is TGCAGTGCTAGGGGCCAGGGTAGCGGGACCTACAATGAGCAGTTCTTC. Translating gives CSARGQGSGTYNEQFF.

Here the CDR3 DNA reads TGCAGTGCTAGGCAGGTTTATGACAATGAGCAGTACTTC. Protein product: CSARQVYDNEQYF. V usage is TRBV20-1 and J usage is TRBJ2-1, with no clear D. The DNA matches TRBJ2-7 better at its end, which makes the J call doubtful. The germline gives CDR1 DFQATT, CDR2 SNEGSKA (reference sequence). The CDR3 contains 13 residues.

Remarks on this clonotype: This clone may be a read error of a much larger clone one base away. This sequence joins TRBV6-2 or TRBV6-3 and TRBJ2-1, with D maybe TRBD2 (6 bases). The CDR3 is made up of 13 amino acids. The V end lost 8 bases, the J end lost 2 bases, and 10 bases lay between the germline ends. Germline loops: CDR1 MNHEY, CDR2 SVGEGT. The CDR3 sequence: CASRRGTYNEQFF. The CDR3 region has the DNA TGTGCCAGCCGGCGGGGTACCTACAATGAGCAGTTCTTC.

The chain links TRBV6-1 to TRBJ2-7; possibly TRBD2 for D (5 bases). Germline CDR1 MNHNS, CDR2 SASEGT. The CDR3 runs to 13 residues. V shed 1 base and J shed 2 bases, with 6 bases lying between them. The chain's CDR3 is CASSEGETYEQYF. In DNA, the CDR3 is TGTGCCAGCAGTGAAGGGGAGACCTACGAGCAGTACTTC.

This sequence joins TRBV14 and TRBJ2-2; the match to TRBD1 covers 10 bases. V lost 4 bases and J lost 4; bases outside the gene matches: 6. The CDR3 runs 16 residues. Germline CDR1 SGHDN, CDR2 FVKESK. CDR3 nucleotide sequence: TGTGCCAGCAGCCCCTCCGGGACAGGGGCCACCGGGGAGCTGTTTTTT. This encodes CASSPSGTGATGELFF.

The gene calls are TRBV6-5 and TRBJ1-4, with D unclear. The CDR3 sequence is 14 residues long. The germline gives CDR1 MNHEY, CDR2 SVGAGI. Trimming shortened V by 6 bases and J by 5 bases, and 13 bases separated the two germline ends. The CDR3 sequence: CASRGRRQNEKLFF. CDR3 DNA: TGTGCCAGCAGAGGTCGTAGGCAAAATGAAAAACTGTTTTTT.

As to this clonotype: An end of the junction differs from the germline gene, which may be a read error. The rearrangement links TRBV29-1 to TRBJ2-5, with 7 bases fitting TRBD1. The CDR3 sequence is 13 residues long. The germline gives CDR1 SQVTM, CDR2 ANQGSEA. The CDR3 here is CSVSDRVTYEQCF. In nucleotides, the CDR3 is TGCAGCGTTTCCGACAGGGTTACCTACGAGCAGTGCTTC.

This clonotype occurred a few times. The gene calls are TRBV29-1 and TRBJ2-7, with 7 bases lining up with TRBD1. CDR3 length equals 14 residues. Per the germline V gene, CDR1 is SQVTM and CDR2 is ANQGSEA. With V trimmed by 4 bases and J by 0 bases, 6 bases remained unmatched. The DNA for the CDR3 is TGCAGCGTTGGACAGGGAATGGGCTCCTACGAGCAGTACTTC. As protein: CSVGQGMGSYEQYF.

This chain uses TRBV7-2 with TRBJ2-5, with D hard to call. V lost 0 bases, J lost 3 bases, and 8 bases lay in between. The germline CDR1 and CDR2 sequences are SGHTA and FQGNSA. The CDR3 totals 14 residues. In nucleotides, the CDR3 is TGTGCCAGCAGCTTAGCGCGACTGAAAGAGACCCAGTACTTC. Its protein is CASSLARLKETQYF.

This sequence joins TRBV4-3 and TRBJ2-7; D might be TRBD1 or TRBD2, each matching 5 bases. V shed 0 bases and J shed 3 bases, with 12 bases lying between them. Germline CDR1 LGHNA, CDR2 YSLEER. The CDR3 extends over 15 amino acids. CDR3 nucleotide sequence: TGCGCCAGCAGCCAAGATGGGCAGGGAGTCTACGAGCAGTACTTC. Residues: CASSQDGQGVYEQYF.

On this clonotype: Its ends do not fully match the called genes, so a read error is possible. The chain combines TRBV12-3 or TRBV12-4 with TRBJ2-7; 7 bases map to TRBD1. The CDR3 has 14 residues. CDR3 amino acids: CVSGRQGPAYEQYF. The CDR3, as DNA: TGTGTCAGCGGAAGACAGGGACCGGCCTACGAGCAGTACTTC.

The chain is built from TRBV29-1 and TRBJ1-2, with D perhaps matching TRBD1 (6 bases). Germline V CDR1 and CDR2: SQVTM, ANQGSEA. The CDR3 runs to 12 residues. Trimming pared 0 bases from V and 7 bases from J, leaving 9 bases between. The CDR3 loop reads CSVEDPGAGYTF. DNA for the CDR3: TGCAGCGTTGAAGATCCGGGGGCTGGCTACACCTTC.

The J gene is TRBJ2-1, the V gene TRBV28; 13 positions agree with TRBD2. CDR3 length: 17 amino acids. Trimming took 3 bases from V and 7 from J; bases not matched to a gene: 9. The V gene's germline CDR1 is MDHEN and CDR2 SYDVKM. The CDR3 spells CASSFNGLAGVRNEQFF. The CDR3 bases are TGTGCCAGCAGTTTTAACGGACTAGCGGGAGTACGTAATGAGCAGTTCTTC.

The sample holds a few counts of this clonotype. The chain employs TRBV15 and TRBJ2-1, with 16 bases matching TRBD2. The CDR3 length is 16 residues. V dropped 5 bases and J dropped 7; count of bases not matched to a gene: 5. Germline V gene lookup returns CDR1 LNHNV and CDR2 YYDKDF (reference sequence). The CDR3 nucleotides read TGTGCCACCAGCCCGGGACTAGCGGGAGGGATAAATGAGCAGTTCTTC. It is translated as CATSPGLAGGINEQFF.

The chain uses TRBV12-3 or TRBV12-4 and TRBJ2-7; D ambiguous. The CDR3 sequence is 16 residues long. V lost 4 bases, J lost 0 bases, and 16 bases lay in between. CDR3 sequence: CASSSFRQRSSYEQYF. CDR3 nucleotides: TGTGCCAGCAGTTCGTTCAGGCAGAGGAGCTCCTACGAGCAGTACTTC.

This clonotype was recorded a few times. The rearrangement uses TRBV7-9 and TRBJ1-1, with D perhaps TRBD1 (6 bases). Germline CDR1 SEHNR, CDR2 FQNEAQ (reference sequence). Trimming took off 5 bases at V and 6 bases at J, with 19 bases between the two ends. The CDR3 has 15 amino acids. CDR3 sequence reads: CASSHGQFGRSEAFF. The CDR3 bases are TGTGCCAGCAGCCATGGACAGTTCGGTCGTTCTGAAGCTTTCTTT.

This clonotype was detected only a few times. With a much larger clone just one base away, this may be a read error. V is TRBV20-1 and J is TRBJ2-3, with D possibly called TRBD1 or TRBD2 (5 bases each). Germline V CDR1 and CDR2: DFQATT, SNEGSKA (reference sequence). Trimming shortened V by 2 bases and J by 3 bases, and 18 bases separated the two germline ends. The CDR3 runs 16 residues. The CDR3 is CSARMPGRRPTDTQYF. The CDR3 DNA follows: TGCAGTGCTAGAATGCCGGGACGCCGCCCTACAGATACGCAGTATTTT.

The CDR3 here is CASTGASNTEAFF. As DNA, the CDR3 is TGCGCCAGCACAGGGGCCTCGAACACTGAAGCTTTCTTT. This sequence joins TRBV4-3 and TRBJ1-1; D is possibly TRBD1 (6 bases). V shed 7 bases and J shed 1 base, with 10 bases lying between them. The CDR3 spans 13 residues. Germline CDR1 LGHNA, CDR2 YSLEER.

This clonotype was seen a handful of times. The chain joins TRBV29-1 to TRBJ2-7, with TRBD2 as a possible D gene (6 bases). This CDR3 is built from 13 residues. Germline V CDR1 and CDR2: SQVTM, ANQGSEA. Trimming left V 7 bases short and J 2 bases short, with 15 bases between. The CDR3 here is CSATGGPPYEQYF. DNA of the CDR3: TGCAGCGCGACCGGAGGGCCGCCCTACGAGCAGTACTTC.

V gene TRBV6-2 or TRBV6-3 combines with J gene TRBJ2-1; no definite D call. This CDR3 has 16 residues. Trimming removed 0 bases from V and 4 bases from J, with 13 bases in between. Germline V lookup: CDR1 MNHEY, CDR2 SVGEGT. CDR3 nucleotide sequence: TGTGCCAGCAGTTACTCACGGGCTTCTAATTACAATGAGCAGTTCTTC. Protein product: CASSYSRASNYNEQFF.

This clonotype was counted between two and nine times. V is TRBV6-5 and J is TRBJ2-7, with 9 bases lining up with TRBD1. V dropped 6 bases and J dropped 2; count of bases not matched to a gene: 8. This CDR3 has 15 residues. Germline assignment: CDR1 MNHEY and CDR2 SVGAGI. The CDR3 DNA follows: TGTGCCAGCAGCCCGGGACAGGGCCTCCCCTACGAGCAGTACTTC. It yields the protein CASSPGQGLPYEQYF.

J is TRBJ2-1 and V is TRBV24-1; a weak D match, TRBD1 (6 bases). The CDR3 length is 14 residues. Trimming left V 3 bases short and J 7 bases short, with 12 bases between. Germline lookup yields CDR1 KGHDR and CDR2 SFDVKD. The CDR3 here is CATSDPGVLNEQFF. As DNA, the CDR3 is TGTGCCACCAGTGATCCAGGGGTGTTGAATGAGCAGTTCTTC.

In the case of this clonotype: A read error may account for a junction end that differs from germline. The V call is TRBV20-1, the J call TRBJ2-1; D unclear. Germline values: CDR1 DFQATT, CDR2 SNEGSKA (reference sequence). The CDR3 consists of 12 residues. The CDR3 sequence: CSAPQFGNKQFF. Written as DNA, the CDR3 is TGCAGTGCTCCACAGTTCGGCAATAAGCAGTTCTTC.